A single sample gave rise to the 3 T cell receptor beta chains below, sequenced in a study of blood T cell repertoires in COVID-19. Data came from immunoSEQ multiplex PCR; TCRdb stores just in-frame clones and leaves some out. The table lists about 370,000 clones, 80% to 90% of them singletons. Sequencing input: PBMCs or T cells enriched from blood (not recorded which). These receptors were taken from a man between 18 and 29 years old who had recovered from COVID-19.

The V call is TRBV4-1, the J call TRBJ1-5; the match to TRBD1 covers 7 bases. V was pared by 2 bases and J by 7 bases, with 8 bases of the junction left unmatched. Germline V gene sequence: CDR1 MGHRA, CDR2 YSYEKL. CDR3 size: 15 residues. For the CDR3, the DNA is TGCGCCAGCAGCCAACTCTCACAGGGGAACCAGCCCCAGCATTTT. Translated: CASSQLSQGNQPQHF.

The chain employs TRBV4-2 and TRBJ2-2; 9 positions match TRBD2. CDR1 and CDR2 (germline): LGHNA, YNFKEQ. CDR3 length: 16 amino acids. V lost 1 base, J lost 7 bases, and 7 bases stayed unmatched. This CDR3 reads CASSQGSSGKIGELFF. The CDR3 DNA reads as TGTGCCAGCAGCCAAGGTTCTAGCGGGAAAATCGGGGAGCTGTTTTTT.

A few counts support this clone. The rearrangement links TRBV12-3 or TRBV12-4 to TRBJ1-2; D is undetermined. CDR3 length: 13 residues. V lost 5 bases and J 2 bases, leaving 9 bases between the germline ends. The CDR3 is CASSGGRNYGYTF. Written as DNA, the CDR3 is TGTGCCAGCAGTGGTGGCAGGAACTATGGCTACACCTTC.